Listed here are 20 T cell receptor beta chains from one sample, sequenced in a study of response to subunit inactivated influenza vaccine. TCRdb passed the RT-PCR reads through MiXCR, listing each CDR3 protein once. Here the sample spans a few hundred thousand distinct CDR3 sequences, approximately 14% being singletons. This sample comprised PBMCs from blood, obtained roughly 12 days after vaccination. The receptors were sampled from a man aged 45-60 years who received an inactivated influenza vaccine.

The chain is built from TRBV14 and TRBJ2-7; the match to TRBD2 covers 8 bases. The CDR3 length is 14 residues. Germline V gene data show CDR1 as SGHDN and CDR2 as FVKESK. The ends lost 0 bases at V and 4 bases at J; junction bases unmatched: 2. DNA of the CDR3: TGTGCCAGCAGCCAAGAAGCGGGAGTTTACGAGCAGTACTTC. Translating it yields CASSQEAGVYEQYF.

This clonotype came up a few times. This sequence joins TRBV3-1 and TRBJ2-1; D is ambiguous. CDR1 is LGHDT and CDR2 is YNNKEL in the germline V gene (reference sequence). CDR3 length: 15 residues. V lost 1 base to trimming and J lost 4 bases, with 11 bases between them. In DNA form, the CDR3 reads TGTGCCAGCAGCCAAGCCTTGGGCAGATACAATGAGCAGTTCTTC. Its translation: CASSQALGRYNEQFF.

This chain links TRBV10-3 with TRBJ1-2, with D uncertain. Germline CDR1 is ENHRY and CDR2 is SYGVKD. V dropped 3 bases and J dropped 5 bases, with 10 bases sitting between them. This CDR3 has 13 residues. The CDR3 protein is CAISDRGWYGYTF. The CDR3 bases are TGTGCCATCAGTGACCGGGGATGGTATGGCTACACCTTC.

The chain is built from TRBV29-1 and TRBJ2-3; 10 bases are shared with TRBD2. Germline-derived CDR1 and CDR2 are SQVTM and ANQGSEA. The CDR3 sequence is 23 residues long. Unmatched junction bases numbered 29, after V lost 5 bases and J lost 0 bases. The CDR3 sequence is CSVSNYQFSSGGPPQSSTDTQYF. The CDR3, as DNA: TGCAGCGTTTCTAATTATCAATTTAGTAGCGGGGGGCCCCCCCAATCTAGCACAGATACGCAGTATTTT.

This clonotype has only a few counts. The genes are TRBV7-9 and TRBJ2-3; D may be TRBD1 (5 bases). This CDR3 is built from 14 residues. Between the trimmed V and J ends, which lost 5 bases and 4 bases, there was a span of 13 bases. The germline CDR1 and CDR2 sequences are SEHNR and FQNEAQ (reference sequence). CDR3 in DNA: TGTGCCAGCAGCCCCAGGGTGAGCGCAGATACGCAGTATTTT. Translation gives CASSPRVSADTQYF. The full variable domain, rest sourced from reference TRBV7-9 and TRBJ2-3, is DTGVSQNPRHKITKRGQNVTFRCDPISEHNRLYWYRQTLGQGPEFLTYFQNEAQLEKSRLLSDRFSAERPKGSFSTLEIQRTEQGDSAMYLCASSPRVSADTQYFGPGTRLTVL.

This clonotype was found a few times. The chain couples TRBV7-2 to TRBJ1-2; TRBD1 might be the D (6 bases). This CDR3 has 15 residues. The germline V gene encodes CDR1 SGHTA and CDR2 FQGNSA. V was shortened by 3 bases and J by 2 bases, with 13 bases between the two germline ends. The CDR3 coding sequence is TGTGCCAGCAGCTTTCACAGGGATCAAAACTATGGCTACACCTTC. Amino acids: CASSFHRDQNYGYTF.

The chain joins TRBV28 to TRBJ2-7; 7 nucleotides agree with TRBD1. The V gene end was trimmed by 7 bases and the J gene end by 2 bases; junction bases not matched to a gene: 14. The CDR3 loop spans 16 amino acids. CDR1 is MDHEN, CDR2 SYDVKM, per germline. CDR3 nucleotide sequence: TGTGCCAGCAACCAAATCGGGGCAGGGGGTGCCTACGAGCAGTACTTC. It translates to CASNQIGAGGAYEQYF.

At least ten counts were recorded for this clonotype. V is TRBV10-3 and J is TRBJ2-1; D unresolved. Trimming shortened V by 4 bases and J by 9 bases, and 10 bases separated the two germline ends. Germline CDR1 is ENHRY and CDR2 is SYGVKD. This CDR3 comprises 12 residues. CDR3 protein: CAISGGSGEQFF. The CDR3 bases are TGTGCCATCAGTGGCGGATCTGGTGAGCAGTTCTTC.

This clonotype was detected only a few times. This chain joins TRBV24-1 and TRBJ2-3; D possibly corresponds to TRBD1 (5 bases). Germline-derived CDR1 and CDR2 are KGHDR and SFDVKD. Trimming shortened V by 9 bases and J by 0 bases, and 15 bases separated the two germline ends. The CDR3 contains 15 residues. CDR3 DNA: TGTGCCACCGGGCTGGGGCAGTCGAGCACAGATACGCAGTATTTT. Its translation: CATGLGQSSTDTQYF.

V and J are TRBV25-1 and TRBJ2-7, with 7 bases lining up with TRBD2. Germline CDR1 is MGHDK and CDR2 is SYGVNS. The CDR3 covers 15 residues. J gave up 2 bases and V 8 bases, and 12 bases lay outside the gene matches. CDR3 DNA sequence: TGTGCCAGCTCGAAAAGCGGGACGGGACCCTACGAGCAGTACTTC. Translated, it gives CASSKSGTGPYEQYF.

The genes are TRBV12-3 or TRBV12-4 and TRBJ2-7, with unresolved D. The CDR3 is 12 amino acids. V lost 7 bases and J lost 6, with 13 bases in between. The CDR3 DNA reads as TGTGCCAGCACCTGGACCCTACTCGAGCAGTACTTC. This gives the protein CASTWTLLEQYF.

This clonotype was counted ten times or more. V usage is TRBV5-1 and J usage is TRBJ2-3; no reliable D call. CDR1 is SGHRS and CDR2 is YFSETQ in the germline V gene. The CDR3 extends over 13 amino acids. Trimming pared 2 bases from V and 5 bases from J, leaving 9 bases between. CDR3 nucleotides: TGCGCCAGCAGCTTCTTAGTTGGAGATACGCAGTATTTT. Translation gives CASSFLVGDTQYF. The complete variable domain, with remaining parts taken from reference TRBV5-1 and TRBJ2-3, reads KAGVTQTPRYLIKTRGQQVTLSCSPISGHRSVSWYQQTPGQGLQFLFEYFSETQRNKGNFPGRFSGRQFSNSRSEMNVSTLELGDSALYLCASSFLVGDTQYFGPGTRLTVL.

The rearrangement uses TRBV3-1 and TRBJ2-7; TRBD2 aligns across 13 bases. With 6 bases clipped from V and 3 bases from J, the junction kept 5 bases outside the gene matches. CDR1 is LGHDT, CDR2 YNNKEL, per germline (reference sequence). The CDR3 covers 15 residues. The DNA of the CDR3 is TGTGCCAGCAGACCCGGACTAGCGGGGGTCTACGAGCAGTACTTC. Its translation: CASRPGLAGVYEQYF.

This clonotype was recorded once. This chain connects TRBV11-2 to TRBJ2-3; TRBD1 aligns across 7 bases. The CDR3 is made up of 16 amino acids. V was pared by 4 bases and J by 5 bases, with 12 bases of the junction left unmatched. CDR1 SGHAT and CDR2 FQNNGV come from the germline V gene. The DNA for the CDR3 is TGTGCCAGCAGCTCCTTTTCCAAGACAGGGAAAGATACGCAGTATTTT. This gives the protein CASSSFSKTGKDTQYF.

CDR3 amino acids: CASSQIWGADTQYF. In DNA form, the CDR3 reads TGTGCCAGCAGCCAAATATGGGGGGCGGATACGCAGTATTTT. The chain has TRBV3-1 and TRBJ2-3; D is perhaps TRBD1 or TRBD2 (6 bases each). CDR1 LGHDT and CDR2 YNNKEL come from the germline V gene (reference sequence). V dropped 2 bases and J dropped 6 bases, with 12 bases sitting between them. The length of the CDR3 is 14 residues.

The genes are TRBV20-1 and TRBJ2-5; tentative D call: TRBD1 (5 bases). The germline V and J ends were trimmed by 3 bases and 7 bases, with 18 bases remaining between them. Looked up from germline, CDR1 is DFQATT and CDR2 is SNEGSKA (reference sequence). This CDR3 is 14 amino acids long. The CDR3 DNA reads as TGCAGTGCTAGGGGTAAAGGACATCCATCGACCCAGTACTTC. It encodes CSARGKGHPSTQYF.

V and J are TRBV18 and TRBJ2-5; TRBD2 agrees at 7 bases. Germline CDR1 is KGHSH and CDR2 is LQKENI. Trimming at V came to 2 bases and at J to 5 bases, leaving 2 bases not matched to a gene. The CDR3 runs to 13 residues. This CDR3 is CASSPNGRETQYF. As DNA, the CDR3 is TGTGCCAGCTCACCAAACGGGAGGGAGACCCAGTACTTC.

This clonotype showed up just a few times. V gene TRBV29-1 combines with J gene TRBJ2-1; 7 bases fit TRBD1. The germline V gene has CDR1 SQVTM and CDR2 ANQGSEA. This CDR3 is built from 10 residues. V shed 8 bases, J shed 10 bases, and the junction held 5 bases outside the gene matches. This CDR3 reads CSTGQAEQFF. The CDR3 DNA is TGCAGCACTGGACAGGCAGAGCAGTTCTTC.

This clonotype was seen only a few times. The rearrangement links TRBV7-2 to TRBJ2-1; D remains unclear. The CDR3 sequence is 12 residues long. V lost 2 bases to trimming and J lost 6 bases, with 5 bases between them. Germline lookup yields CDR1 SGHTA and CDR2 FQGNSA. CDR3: CASSLNSNEQFF. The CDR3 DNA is TGTGCCAGCAGCTTAAATTCCAATGAGCAGTTCTTC.

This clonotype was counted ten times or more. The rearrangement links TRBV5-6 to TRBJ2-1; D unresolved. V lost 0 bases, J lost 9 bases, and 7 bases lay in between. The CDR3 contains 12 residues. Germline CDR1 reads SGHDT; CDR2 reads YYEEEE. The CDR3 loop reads CASSLVGPEQFF. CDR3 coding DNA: TGTGCCAGCAGCTTGGTAGGGCCTGAGCAGTTCTTC. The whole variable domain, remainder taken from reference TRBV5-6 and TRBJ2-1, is DAGVTQSPTHLIKTRGQQVTLRCSPKSGHDTVSWYQQALGQGPQFIFQYYEEEERQRGNFPDRFSGHQFPNYSSELNVNALLLGDSALYLCASSLVGPEQFFGPGTRLTVL.